This T cell receptor beta chain is from a study of shared clonotypes between healthy human individuals. Trimming at V came to 4 bases and at J to 5 bases, leaving 6 bases not matched to a gene. Germline V gene sequence: CDR1 SGHVS, CDR2 FQNEAQ. This CDR3 comprises 14 residues. Selected positively for CCR7 and CD45RO-negative, naive CD8 cells excluded terminally differentiated effector memory CD45RA+ cells. Repertoires were generated with immunoSEQ multiplex PCR, while TCRdb's copy carries only in-frame clones and drops some. The repertoire holds approximately 1.9 million clones, 85% to 95% seen once, with around 1.7% in the top ten.

This clonotype was obtained from a man between 18 and 29 years old in good health. Some clones in this sample may be carry-over from other donors' samples. The sample comprised naive CD8+ T cells from PBMCs. The chain joins TRBV7-8 to TRBJ1-2; 8 bases are shared with TRBD1. CDR3 sequence (DNA): TGTGCCAGCAGCTCTGGACAGGGCGGTTATGGCTACACCTTC. It is translated as CASSSGQGGYGYTF.